This record concerns one TCR beta chain sequence. Its antigen is undetermined. The CDR3 extends over 14 amino acids. Germline V gene data show CDR1 as SGHRS and CDR2 as YFSETQ. V was trimmed by 2 bases and J by 3 bases, leaving 10 bases between them. The sample comes from a study of Tregs in tolerant kidney transplant recipients. Study results and limitations: Some patients' samples used different primers over time, so nucleotide sequences weren't comparable. Biological reproducibility was not directly addressed, but technical replication error appeared minimal.

Before regulatory T cell sorting, thawed PBMCs rested overnight at 37°C in around 180 IU/ml IL-2. Repertoires were generated with immunoSEQ multiplex PCR, while TCRdb's copy carries only in-frame clones and drops some. The sample holds about 14,000 clones, roughly 77% seen once. The material was Tregs from blood, obtained before the transplant. The chain employs TRBV5-1 and TRBJ2-3, with unresolved D. The origin of this receptor is a human donor who received a combined kidney and bone marrow transplant. CDR3: CASSLARLTDTQYF. The CDR3 DNA is TGCGCCAGCAGCTTAGCCAGGCTTACAGATACGCAGTATTTT.